Below, 32 T cell receptor beta chains from the same sample are listed, as sequenced in a study of blood T cell repertoires in COVID-19. Generated by immunoSEQ multiplex PCR, the TCRdb table keeps only in-frame clones and is missing some. The sample comprises 70,000 or so clones, roughly 88% of which are singletons, and 2.5% to 3% rests with the top ten. Input material: peripheral blood. These receptors were taken from a man of 80 years or more with active or convalescent COVID-19.

The chain joins TRBV7-2 to TRBJ2-1, with unresolved D. Germline V gene sequence: CDR1 SGHTA, CDR2 FQGNSA. The V gene lost 3 bases and the J gene lost 10 bases, with 7 bases spanning the gap. The CDR3 consists of 11 residues. DNA of the CDR3: TGTGCCAGCAGCTTGAAAGAGGAGCAGTTCTTC. Its translation: CASSLKEEQFF. Drawing the rest from reference TRBV7-2 and TRBJ2-1, the complete variable domain is GAGVSQSPSNKVTEKGKDVELRCDPISGHTALYWYRQSLGQGLEFLIYFQGNSAPDKSGLPSDRFSAERTGGSVSTLTIQRTQQEDSAVYLCASSLKEEQFFGPGTRLTVL.

J is TRBJ2-3 and V is TRBV28, with TRBD2 as a possible D gene (5 bases). Trimming removed 1 base from V and 4 bases from J, with 12 bases in between. Per the germline V gene, CDR1 is MDHEN and CDR2 is SYDVKM. There are 15 residues in the CDR3. CDR3 residues: CASSLLGGSADTQYF. CDR3 in DNA: TGTGCCAGCAGTTTATTGGGTGGGAGCGCAGATACGCAGTATTTT. Complete variable domain (other parts from reference TRBV28 and TRBJ2-3): DVKVTQSSRYLVKRTGEKVFLECVQDMDHENMFWYRQDPGLGLRLIYFSYDVKMKEKGDIPEGYSVSREKKERFSLILESASTNQTSMYLCASSLLGGSADTQYFGPGTRLTVL.

The chain joins TRBV2 to TRBJ1-4; 8 positions agree with TRBD1. The CDR3 contains 12 residues. Trimming took 5 bases from V and 10 from J; bases not matched to a gene: 3. CDR1 and CDR2 (germline): SNHLY, FYNNEI. The CDR3 here is CASSTGGVKLFF. DNA for the CDR3: TGTGCCAGCAGTACAGGGGGGGTAAAACTGTTTTTT.

The rearrangement uses TRBV3-1 (or the pseudogene TRBV3-2) and TRBJ1-2, with D hard to call. Trimming pared 1 base from V and 3 bases from J, leaving 15 bases between. This CDR3 has 16 residues. Germline-derived CDR1 and CDR2 are LGHDT and YNNKEL (reference sequence). CDR3 sequence reads: CASSQGGNPGDYGYTF. DNA for the CDR3: TGTGCCAGCAGCCAAGGAGGCAACCCCGGGGACTATGGCTACACCTTC.

The chain is built from TRBV5-1 and TRBJ2-7, with 11 bases fitting TRBD2. The CDR3 loop spans 15 amino acids. V was pared by 1 base and J by 6 bases, with 6 bases of the junction left unmatched. The germline V gene encodes CDR1 SGHRS and CDR2 YFSETQ. The CDR3, as DNA: TGCGCCAGCAGCTTGTTAACTAGCGGGAGAGGCGAGCAGTACTTC. Amino acids: CASSLLTSGRGEQYF.

The chain has TRBV6-5 and TRBJ2-2; D possibly corresponds to TRBD1 (6 bases). The CDR3 sequence is 14 residues long. Germline V CDR1 and CDR2: MNHEY, SVGAGI. V lost 7 bases to trimming and J lost 1 base, with 10 bases between them. The CDR3 spells CASTLQGNTGELFF. The CDR3, as DNA: TGTGCCAGCACTTTACAGGGGAACACCGGGGAGCTGTTTTTT.

This clone was seen more than once but under ten times. CDR3 region: CASSPERRGGETQYF. The CDR3 DNA reads as TGTGCCAGCTCACCGGAACGGCGGGGCGGGGAGACCCAGTACTTC. V and J are TRBV18 and TRBJ2-5; possible D gene TRBD2, 6 bases. This CDR3 has 15 residues. V was pared by 3 bases and J by 5 bases, with 16 bases between. Germline V gene sequence: CDR1 KGHSH, CDR2 LQKENI.

This rearrangement joins TRBV19 to TRBJ2-1, with D maybe TRBD1 (6 bases). CDR1 and CDR2 (germline): LNHDA, SQIVND (reference sequence). The CDR3 is 13 residues long. Between the trimmed V and J ends, which lost 9 bases and 2 bases, there was a span of 11 bases. In DNA, the CDR3 is TGTGCCAGCACAGGGACGACCTACAATGAGCAGTTCTTC. Its translation: CASTGTTYNEQFF.

The rearrangement uses TRBV5-5 and TRBJ2-7; D not resolved. Trimming took off 0 bases at V and 5 bases at J, with 12 bases between the two ends. The CDR3 extends over 14 amino acids. Germline CDR1 reads SGHKS; CDR2 reads YYEKEE (reference sequence). The CDR3 coding sequence is TGTGCCAGCAGCTTGGTAGGCACAGCCCACGAGCAGTACTTC. It is translated as CASSLVGTAHEQYF.

The chain joins TRBV28 to TRBJ1-6; tentatively, D is TRBD1 (6 bases). This CDR3 spans 15 amino acids. The germline V gene has CDR1 MDHEN and CDR2 SYDVKM. V shed 3 bases and J shed 9 bases, with 15 bases lying between them. CDR3 coding DNA: TGTGCCAGCAGTTTCGGAAACAGGGAAGGTTCACCCCTCCACTTT. Protein: CASSFGNREGSPLHF.

The chain joins TRBV11-2 to TRBJ2-1, with 7 nucleotides matching TRBD2. V was clipped by 2 bases and J by 7 bases; unmatched bases: 11. The germline V gene encodes CDR1 SGHAT and CDR2 FQNNGV. The CDR3 has 16 residues. The CDR3 reads CASSLFLAANGNEQFF. CDR3 in DNA: TGTGCCAGCAGCTTATTCCTAGCGGCCAATGGGAATGAGCAGTTCTTC.

CDR3 loop: CASTVSTGASHGELFF. The CDR3, as DNA: TGTGCCAGCACTGTATCTACAGGGGCGAGCCACGGGGAGCTGTTTTTT. V and J are TRBV19 and TRBJ2-2, with TRBD1 identical over 7 bases. After removal of 9 bases from V and 7 bases from J, the junction contained 17 bases not matched to a gene. The CDR3 runs 16 residues. The V gene's germline CDR1 is LNHDA and CDR2 SQIVND (reference sequence).

The CDR3 reads CASSELAGAYNEQFF. CDR3 DNA: TGCGCCAGCAGTGAACTAGCGGGAGCGTACAATGAGCAGTTCTTC. The chain uses TRBV10-2 and TRBJ2-1; 11 bases align to TRBD2. Germline CDR1 is WSHSY and CDR2 is SAAADI. V dropped 3 bases and J dropped 4; count of bases not matched to a gene: 2. The CDR3 covers 15 residues.

V and J are TRBV15 and TRBJ1-1; no firm D call. Germline V lookup: CDR1 LNHNV, CDR2 YYDKDF (reference sequence). V was trimmed by 3 bases and J by 1 base, leaving 6 bases between them. The CDR3 has 13 amino acids. CDR3 in DNA: TGTGCCACCAGCAGTTTCCAGAACACTGAAGCTTTCTTT. This gives the protein CATSSFQNTEAFF.

The gene calls are TRBV12-5 and TRBJ1-1, with unresolved D. Between the trimmed V and J ends, which lost 6 bases and 5 bases, there was a span of 16 bases. CDR3 size: 14 residues. Germline CDR1 LGHNT, CDR2 FRNRAP. CDR3 sequence reads: CASGGPGGRTEAFF. CDR3 DNA sequence: TGTGCTAGTGGCGGACCGGGCGGGAGGACTGAAGCTTTCTTT. Together with reference TRBV12-5 and TRBJ1-1, the CDR3 gives the full variable domain: DARVTQTPRHKVTEMGQEVTMRCQPILGHNTVFWYRQTMMQGLELLAYFRNRAPLDDSGMPKDRFSAEMPDATLATLKIQPSEPRDSAVYFCASGGPGGRTEAFFGQGTRLTVV.

The chain joins TRBV11-3 to TRBJ1-3; TRBD1 is a possible D gene (6 bases). With 4 bases removed from V and 0 bases from J, the gap between germline ends came to 10 bases. The CDR3 is 15 residues long. Germline CDR1 SGHNT, CDR2 YENEEA. The CDR3 DNA follows: TGTGCCAGCAGCTCCGGGACATCCTCTGGAAACACCATATATTTT. Translation: CASSSGTSSGNTIYF.

This chain uses TRBV27 with TRBJ2-6; tentative D call: TRBD1 (6 bases). The germline V gene has CDR1 MNHEY and CDR2 SMNVEV (reference sequence). The length of the CDR3 is 16 residues. Trimming took off 2 bases at V and 12 bases at J, with 20 bases between the two ends. CDR3: CASSLGQSDRGAVLTF. The CDR3 nucleotides read TGTGCCAGCAGTTTAGGCCAATCGGACAGAGGGGCCGTCCTGACTTTC.

This clone came up once. The rearrangement joins TRBV5-1 to TRBJ1-1; the match to TRBD1 covers 10 bases. The CDR3 is 14 residues long. Per the germline V gene, CDR1 is SGHRS and CDR2 is YFSETQ. The trim removed 3 bases at V and 5 bases at J, leaving 4 bases unmatched. The CDR3 region has the DNA TGCGCCAGCAGCTCGGGGACAGGGGCGACTGAAGCTTTCTTT. This sequence encodes CASSSGTGATEAFF. Looking up the rest from reference TRBV5-1 and TRBJ1-1 gives the full variable domain: KAGVTQTPRYLIKTRGQQVTLSCSPISGHRSVSWYQQTPGQGLQFLFEYFSETQRNKGNFPGRFSGRQFSNSRSEMNVSTLELGDSALYLCASSSGTGATEAFFGQGTRLTVV.

The J gene is TRBJ1-5, the V gene TRBV7-2, with D perhaps TRBD1 (5 bases). The CDR3 runs to 15 residues. CDR1 and CDR2 from the germline V gene are SGHTA and FQGNSA. Trimming took 1 base from V and 1 from J, leaving 8 bases between them. The CDR3 nucleotides are TGTGCCAGCAGCTTAGACAGGAAGAGCAATCAGCCCCAGCATTTT. Protein sequence: CASSLDRKSNQPQHF.

This clone was counted a few times. This sequence joins TRBV7-9 and TRBJ2-3; 7 bases map to TRBD1. The V gene end was trimmed by 5 bases and the J gene end by 7 bases; junction bases not matched to a gene: 12. The CDR3 has 15 amino acids. Germline assignment: CDR1 SEHNR and CDR2 FQNEAQ (reference sequence). Written as DNA, the CDR3 is TGTGCCAGCAGCAACCCGGGACAGCGGCGGAATACGCAGTATTTT. It codes for CASSNPGQRRNTQYF.

The V gene is TRBV7-9, the J gene TRBJ2-3; 11 nucleotides align to TRBD2. This CDR3 comprises 18 residues. Germline V CDR1 and CDR2: SEHNR, FQNEAQ (reference sequence). V lost 4 bases, J lost 0 bases, and 9 bases stayed unmatched. CDR3 in amino acids: CASSSLPTSGASTDTQYF. CDR3 nucleotide sequence: TGTGCCAGCAGCTCACTCCCGACTAGCGGGGCTAGCACAGATACGCAGTATTTT.

The CDR3 DNA is TGTGCCAGCCGGCCCAGGGGGCCTAATTCACCCCTCCACTTT. It codes for CASRPRGPNSPLHF. The chain couples TRBV6-5 to TRBJ1-6, with 8 bases fitting TRBD1. The trim removed 8 bases at V and 6 bases at J, leaving 6 bases unmatched. Germline V lookup: CDR1 MNHEY, CDR2 SVGAGI. The CDR3 is 14 amino acids.

V gene TRBV6-5 combines with J gene TRBJ1-3, with unresolved D. CDR3 length: 13 amino acids. Looked up from germline, CDR1 is MNHEY and CDR2 is SVGAGI. Trimming took 2 bases from V and 4 from J, leaving 6 bases between them. CDR3 bases: TGTGCCAGCAGTTACGTGGCAGGAAACACCATATATTTT. Its protein product is CASSYVAGNTIYF.

The count of this clone is one. The gene calls are TRBV20-1 and TRBJ1-1; D remains unclear. V lost 3 bases and J 4 bases, leaving 9 bases between the germline ends. Germline CDR1 is DFQATT and CDR2 is SNEGSKA (reference sequence). The CDR3 contains 12 residues. The CDR3 sequence is CSASKSSTEAFF. The CDR3 nucleotides read TGCAGTGCTAGTAAGTCTAGCACTGAAGCTTTCTTT.

The chain links TRBV29-1 to TRBJ1-1; D remains ambiguous. CDR3 length: 11 amino acids. Trimming stripped 7 bases from V and 5 bases from J, with 11 bases between. Per the germline V gene, CDR1 is SQVTM and CDR2 is ANQGSEA. Here the CDR3 DNA reads TGCAGCGCCGGAGGGTATACTGAAGCTTTCTTT. Its translation: CSAGGYTEAFF. The whole variable domain, filled in from reference TRBV29-1 and TRBJ1-1, reads SAVISQKPSRDICQRGTSLTIQCQVDSQVTMMFWYRQQPGQSLTLIATANQGSEATYESGFVIDKFPISRPNLTFSTLTVSNMSPEDSSIYLCSAGGYTEAFFGQGTRLTVV.

This chain connects TRBV19 to TRBJ2-6; 8 bases line up with TRBD1. This CDR3 has 15 residues. V dropped 10 bases and J dropped 2; count of bases not matched to a gene: 7. The V gene's germline CDR1 is LNHDA and CDR2 SQIVND (reference sequence). CDR3 region: CATSPTGAGANVLTF. Here the CDR3 DNA reads TGTGCCACATCCCCGACAGGGGCTGGGGCCAACGTCCTGACTTTC. Based on the CDR3 plus reference TRBV19 and TRBJ2-6, the full variable domain is DGGITQSPKYLFRKEGQNVTLSCEQNLNHDAMYWYRQDPGQGLRLIYYSQIVNDFQKGDIAEGYSVSREKKESFPLTVTSAQKNPTAFYLCATSPTGAGANVLTFGAGSRLTVL.

V usage is TRBV2 and J usage is TRBJ2-2, with D tentatively TRBD2 (7 bases). V shed 8 bases and J shed 0 bases, with 10 bases lying between them. CDR1 and CDR2 from the germline V gene are SNHLY and FYNNEI. CDR3 length equals 14 residues. Here the CDR3 reads CASGRGTNTGELFF. The CDR3 coding sequence is TGTGCCAGCGGGAGGGGGACGAACACCGGGGAGCTGTTTTTT. The full variable domain, in which reference TRBV2 and TRBJ2-2 provide the parts outside the CDR3, is EPEVTQTPSHQVTQMGQEVILRCVPISNHLYFYWYRQILGQKVEFLVSFYNNEISEKSEIFDDQFSVERPDGSNFTLKIRSTKLEDSAMYFCASGRGTNTGELFFGEGSRLTVL.

V gene TRBV6-1 combines with J gene TRBJ1-4; TRBD1 matches at 7 bases. The germline V gene has CDR1 MNHNS and CDR2 SASEGT. Trimming at V came to 2 bases and at J to 3 bases, leaving 3 bases not matched to a gene. CDR3 length equals 15 residues. The CDR3 is CASSEPQGANEKLFF. DNA of the CDR3: TGTGCCAGCAGTGAACCCCAGGGGGCTAATGAAAAACTGTTTTTT.

The chain joins TRBV5-1 to TRBJ1-1, with 7 bases aligning to TRBD1. The CDR3 is made up of 14 amino acids. Trimming at V came to 1 base and at J to 1 base, leaving 1 base not matched to a gene. Germline CDR1 SGHRS, CDR2 YFSETQ. The CDR3, as DNA: TGCGCCAGCAGCTTGAGGGGGCGGAACACTGAAGCTTTCTTT. It translates to CASSLRGRNTEAFF.

The V gene is TRBV29-1, the J gene TRBJ2-1; 7 bases agree with TRBD1. This CDR3 has 13 amino acids. V lost 6 bases to trimming and J lost 5 bases; unmatched junction nucleotides: 7. Germline lookup yields CDR1 SQVTM and CDR2 ANQGSEA. CDR3 sequence (DNA): TGCAGCGTGAGGGGGCCGACGAACAATGAGCAGTTCTTC. Translating gives CSVRGPTNNEQFF.

The chain has TRBV4-2 and TRBJ1-2, with 10 bases that match TRBD1. CDR1 and CDR2 from the germline V gene are LGHNA and YNFKEQ. The CDR3 runs to 15 residues. Losses at the gene ends were 1 base for V and 5 bases for J; bases not matched to a gene: 4. In DNA, the CDR3 is TGTGCCAGCAGCCAAGGGACAGGGGGAGGTTATGGCTACACCTTC. It is translated as CASSQGTGGGYGYTF.

V gene TRBV4-3 combines with J gene TRBJ2-1; 7 bases agree with TRBD2. V shed 2 bases and J 1 base; nucleotides not matched to a gene: 5. CDR1 and CDR2 from the germline V gene are LGHNA and YSLEER. The CDR3 loop spans 16 amino acids. DNA of the CDR3: TGCGCCAGCAGCCAAAGACTAGCCCCTTCCTACAATGAGCAGTTCTTC. This gives the protein CASSQRLAPSYNEQFF.